Only a few counts were recorded for the clone carrying this TCR beta chain. The sample has other DNA sequences that encode this CDR3 too. This sample stems from a study of T cell changes during pregnancy in multiple sclerosis. Assay: immunoSEQ multiplex PCR; the TCRdb copy retains only in-frame clones and omits some. In the table there are tens of thousands of clones, more than 70% of which are singletons. CDR3 length equals 15 residues. J gave up 7 bases and V 3 bases, and 5 bases lay outside the gene matches. Germline values: CDR1 SGHRS, CDR2 YFSETQ. The origin of this receptor is a female donor in good health, enrolled as a control in a pregnancy study. Sample: CD8+ T cells from peripheral blood mononuclear cells, taken after pregnancy. The rearrangement links TRBV5-1 to TRBJ2-1; 12 nucleotides match TRBD2. As DNA, the CDR3 is TGCGCCAGCAGCTCGACTAGCGGGGGTACGAATGAGCAGTTCTTC. Translation gives CASSSTSGGTNEQFF.